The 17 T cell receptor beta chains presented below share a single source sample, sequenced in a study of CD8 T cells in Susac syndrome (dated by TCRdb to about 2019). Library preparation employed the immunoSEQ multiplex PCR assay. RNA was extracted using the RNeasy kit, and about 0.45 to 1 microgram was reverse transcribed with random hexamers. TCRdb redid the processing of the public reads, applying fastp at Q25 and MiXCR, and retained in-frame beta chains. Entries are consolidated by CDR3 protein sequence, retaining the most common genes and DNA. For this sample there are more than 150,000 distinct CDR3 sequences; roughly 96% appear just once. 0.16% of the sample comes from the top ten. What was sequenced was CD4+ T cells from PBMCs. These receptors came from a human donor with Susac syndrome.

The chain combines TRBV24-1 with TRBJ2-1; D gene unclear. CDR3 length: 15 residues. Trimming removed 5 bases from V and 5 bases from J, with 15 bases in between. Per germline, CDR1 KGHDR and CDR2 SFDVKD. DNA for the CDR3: TGTGCCACCAGTGCGCAAGGCGCCAGTCACAATGAGCAGTTCTTC. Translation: CATSAQGASHNEQFF.

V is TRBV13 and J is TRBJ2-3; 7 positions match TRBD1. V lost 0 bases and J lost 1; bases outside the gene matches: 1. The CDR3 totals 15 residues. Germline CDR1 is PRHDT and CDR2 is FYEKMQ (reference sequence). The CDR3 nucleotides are TGTGCCAGCAGCTTAGGAGGGGGCCGCACAGATACGCAGTATTTT. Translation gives CASSLGGGRTDTQYF. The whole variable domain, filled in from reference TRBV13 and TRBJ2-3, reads AAGVIQSPRHLIKEKRETATLKCYPIPRHDTVYWYQQGPGQDPQFLISFYEKMQSDKGSIPDRFSAQQFSDYHSELNMSSLELGDSALYFCASSLGGGRTDTQYFGPGTRLTVL.

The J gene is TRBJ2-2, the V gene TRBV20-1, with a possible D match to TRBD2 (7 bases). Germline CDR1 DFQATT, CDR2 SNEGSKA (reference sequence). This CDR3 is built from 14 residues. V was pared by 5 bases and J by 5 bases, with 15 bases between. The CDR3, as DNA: TGCAGTGCTCAGACCAGGGGAGGGACCGGGGAGCTGTTTTTT. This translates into CSAQTRGGTGELFF.

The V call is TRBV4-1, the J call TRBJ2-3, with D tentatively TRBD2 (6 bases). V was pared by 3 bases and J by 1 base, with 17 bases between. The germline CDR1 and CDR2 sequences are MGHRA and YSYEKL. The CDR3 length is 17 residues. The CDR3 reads CASSHSLTRRGTDTQYF. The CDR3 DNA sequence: TGCGCCAGCAGCCACTCCCTGACTAGAAGGGGCACAGATACGCAGTATTTT.

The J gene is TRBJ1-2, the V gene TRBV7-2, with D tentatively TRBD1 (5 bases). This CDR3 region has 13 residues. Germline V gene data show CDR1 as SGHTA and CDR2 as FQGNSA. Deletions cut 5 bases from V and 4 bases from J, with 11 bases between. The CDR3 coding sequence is TGTGCCAGCAGCCCAGGGCTCGGCTATGGCTACACCTTC. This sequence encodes CASSPGLGYGYTF. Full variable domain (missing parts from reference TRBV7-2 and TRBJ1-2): GAGVSQSPSNKVTEKGKDVELRCDPISGHTALYWYRQSLGQGLEFLIYFQGNSAPDKSGLPSDRFSAERTGGSVSTLTIQRTQQEDSAVYLCASSPGLGYGYTFGSGTRLTVV.

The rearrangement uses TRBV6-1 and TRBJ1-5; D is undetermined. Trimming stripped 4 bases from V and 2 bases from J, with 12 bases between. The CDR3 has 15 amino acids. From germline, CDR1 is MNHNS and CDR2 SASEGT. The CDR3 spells CASSAVGGGNQPQHF. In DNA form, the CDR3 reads TGTGCCAGCAGTGCGGTCGGAGGCGGCAATCAGCCCCAGCATTTT.

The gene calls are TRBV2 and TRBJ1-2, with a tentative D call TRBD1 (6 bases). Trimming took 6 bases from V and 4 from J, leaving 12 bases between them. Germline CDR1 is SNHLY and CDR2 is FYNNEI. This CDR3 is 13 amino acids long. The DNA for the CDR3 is TGTGCCAGCAGACCGACAGGTTCCTATGGCTACACCTTC. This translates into CASRPTGSYGYTF.

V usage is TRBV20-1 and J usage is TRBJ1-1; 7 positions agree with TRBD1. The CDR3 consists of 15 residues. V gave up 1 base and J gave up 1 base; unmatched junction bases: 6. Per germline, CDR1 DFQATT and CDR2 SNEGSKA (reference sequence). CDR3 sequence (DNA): TGCAGTGCTAGAGTTCACCGACAGGGGAACACTGAAGCTTTCTTT. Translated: CSARVHRQGNTEAFF.

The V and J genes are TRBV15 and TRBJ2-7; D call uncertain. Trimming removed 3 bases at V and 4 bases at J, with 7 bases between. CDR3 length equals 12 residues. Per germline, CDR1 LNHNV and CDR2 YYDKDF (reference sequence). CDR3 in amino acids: CATSRSSYEQYF. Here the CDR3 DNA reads TGTGCCACCAGCAGGTCCTCATACGAGCAGTACTTC.

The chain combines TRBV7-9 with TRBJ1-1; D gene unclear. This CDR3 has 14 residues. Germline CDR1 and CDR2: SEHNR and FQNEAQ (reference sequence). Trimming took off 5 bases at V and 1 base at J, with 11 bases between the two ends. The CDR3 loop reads CASSRPEQNTEAFF. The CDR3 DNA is TGTGCCAGCAGCAGACCCGAACAGAACACTGAAGCTTTCTTT.

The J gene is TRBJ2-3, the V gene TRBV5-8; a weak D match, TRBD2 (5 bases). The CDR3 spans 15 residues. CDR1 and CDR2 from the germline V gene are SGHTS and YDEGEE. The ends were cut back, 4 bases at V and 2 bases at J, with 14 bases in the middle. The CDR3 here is CASSQRGLPTDTQYF. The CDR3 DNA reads TGTGCCAGCAGCCAACGAGGGTTACCCACAGATACGCAGTATTTT.

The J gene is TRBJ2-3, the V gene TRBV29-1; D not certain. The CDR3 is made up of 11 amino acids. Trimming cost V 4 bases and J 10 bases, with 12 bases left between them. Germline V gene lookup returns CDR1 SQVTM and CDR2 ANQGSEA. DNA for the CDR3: TGCAGCGTTGCGGTTGGGGATGCGCAGTATTTT. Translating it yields CSVAVGDAQYF.

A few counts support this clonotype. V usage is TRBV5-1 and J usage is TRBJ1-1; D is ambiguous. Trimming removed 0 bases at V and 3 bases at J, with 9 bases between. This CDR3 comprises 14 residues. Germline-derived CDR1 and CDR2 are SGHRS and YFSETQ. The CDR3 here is CASSLGNGDTEAFF. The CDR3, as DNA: TGCGCCAGCAGCTTGGGGAATGGGGACACTGAAGCTTTCTTT.

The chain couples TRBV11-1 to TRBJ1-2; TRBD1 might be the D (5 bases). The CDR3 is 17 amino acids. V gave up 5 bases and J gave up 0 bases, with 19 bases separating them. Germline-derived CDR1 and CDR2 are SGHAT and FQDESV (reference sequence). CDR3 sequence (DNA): TGTGCCAGCAGCGCTACCGGGACGGTTTTAGCTAACTATGGCTACACCTTC. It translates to CASSATGTVLANYGYTF.

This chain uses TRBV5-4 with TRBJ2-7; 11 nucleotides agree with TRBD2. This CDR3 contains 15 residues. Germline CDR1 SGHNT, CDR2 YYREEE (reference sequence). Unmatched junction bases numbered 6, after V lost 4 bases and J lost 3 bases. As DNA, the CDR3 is TGTGCCAGCAGCAGACCCGGGACTAGCGGCTACGAGCAGTACTTC. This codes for CASSRPGTSGYEQYF.

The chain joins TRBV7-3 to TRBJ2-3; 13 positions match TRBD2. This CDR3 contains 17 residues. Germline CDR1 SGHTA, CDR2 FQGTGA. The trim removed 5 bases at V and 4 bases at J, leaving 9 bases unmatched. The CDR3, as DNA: TGTGCCAGCAGCCCTACTAGCGGGGGGGCATTGGCAGATACGCAGTATTTT. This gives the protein CASSPTSGGALADTQYF.

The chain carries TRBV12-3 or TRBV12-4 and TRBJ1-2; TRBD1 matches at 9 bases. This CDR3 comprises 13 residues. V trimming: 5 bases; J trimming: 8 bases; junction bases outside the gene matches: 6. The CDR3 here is CASSRDRVGGYTF. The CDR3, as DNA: TGTGCCAGCAGTAGGGACAGGGTAGGGGGCTACACCTTC.